The clone carrying this TCR beta chain is labeled medium-sized. These data originate in a study of T cell changes during pregnancy in multiple sclerosis. This CDR3 comprises 15 residues. Germline V CDR1 and CDR2: MRHNA, SNTAGT. The V gene lost 4 bases and the J gene lost 0 bases, with 9 bases spanning the gap. Profiled with immunoSEQ multiplex PCR; TCRdb holds only in-frame clones, not every one. The sample lists about 33,000 clones; roughly nine tenths were seen once. V usage is TRBV6-4 and J usage is TRBJ2-2, with D possibly TRBD1 on 5 matching bases. Sample: CD4+ T cells from peripheral blood mononuclear cells, taken in the third trimester of pregnancy. The source of this sequence is a female donor in good health, enrolled as a control in a pregnancy study. CDR3 DNA: TGTGCCAGCAGTGCGACAGTCGCGAACACCGGGGAGCTGTTTTTT. Protein product: CASSATVANTGELFF.